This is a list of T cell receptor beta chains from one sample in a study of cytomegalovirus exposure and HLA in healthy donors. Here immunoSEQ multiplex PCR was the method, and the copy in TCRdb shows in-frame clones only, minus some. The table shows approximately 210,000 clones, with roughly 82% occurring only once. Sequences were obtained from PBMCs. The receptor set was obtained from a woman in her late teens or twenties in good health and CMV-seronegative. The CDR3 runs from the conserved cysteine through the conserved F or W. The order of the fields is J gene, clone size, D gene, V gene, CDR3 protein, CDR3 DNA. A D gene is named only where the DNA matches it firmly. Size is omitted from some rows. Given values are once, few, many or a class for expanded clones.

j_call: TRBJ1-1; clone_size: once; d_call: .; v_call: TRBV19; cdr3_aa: CASRGLRGAFNRNTEAFF; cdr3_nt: TGTGCCAGTAGAGGCTTACGGGGGGCTTTTAACAGGAACACTGAAGCTTTCTTT
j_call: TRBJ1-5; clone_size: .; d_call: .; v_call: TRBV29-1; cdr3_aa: CSVEVGGSNQPQHF; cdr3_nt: TGCAGCGTTGAAGTGGGGGGTAGCAATCAGCCCCAGCATTTT
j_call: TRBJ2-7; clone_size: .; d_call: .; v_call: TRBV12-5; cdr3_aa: CASGTGLTLYEQYF; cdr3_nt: TGTGCTAGTGGGACGGGACTGACCTTATACGAGCAGTACTTC
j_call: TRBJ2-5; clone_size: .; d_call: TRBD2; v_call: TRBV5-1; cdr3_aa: CASSGTSGRNQETQYF; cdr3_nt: TGCGCCAGCAGCGGGACTAGCGGGAGGAACCAAGAGACCCAGTACTTC
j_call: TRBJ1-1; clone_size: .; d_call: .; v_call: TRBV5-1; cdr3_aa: CASSAGDWKAFF; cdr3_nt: TGCGCCAGCAGCGCAGGGGATTGGAAAGCTTTCTTT
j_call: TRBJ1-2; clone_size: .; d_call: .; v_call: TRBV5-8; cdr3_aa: CASSLRPGYYGYTF; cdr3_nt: TGTGCCAGCAGCCTCCGTCCAGGCTACTATGGCTACACCTTC
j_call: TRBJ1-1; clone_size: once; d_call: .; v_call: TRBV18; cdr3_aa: CASSPGGWQMNTEAFF; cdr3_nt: TGTGCCAGCTCACCCGGCGGGTGGCAGATGAACACTGAAGCTTTCTTT
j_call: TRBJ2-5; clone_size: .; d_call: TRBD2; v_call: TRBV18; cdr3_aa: CASSPPPGGETQYF; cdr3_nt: TGTGCCAGCTCACCACCGCCGGGAGGGGAGACCCAGTACTTC
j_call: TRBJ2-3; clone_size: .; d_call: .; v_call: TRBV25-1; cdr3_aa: CASADSRGTDTQYF; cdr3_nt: TGTGCCAGCGCGGACAGCCGGGGCACAGATACGCAGTATTTT
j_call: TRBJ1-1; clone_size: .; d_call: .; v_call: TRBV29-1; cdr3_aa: CSVDPEGGMNTEAFF; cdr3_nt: TGCAGCGTTGACCCAGAGGGCGGAATGAACACTGAAGCTTTCTTT
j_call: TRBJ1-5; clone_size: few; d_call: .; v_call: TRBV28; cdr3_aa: CASSLFSGAFQPQHF; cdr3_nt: TGTGCCAGCAGTTTATTTTCAGGGGCTTTCCAGCCCCAGCATTTT
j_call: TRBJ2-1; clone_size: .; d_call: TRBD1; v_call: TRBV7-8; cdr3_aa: CASSNLDRGGYNEQFF; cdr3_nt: TGTGCCAGCAGCAACCTAGACAGGGGAGGCTACAATGAGCAGTTCTTC
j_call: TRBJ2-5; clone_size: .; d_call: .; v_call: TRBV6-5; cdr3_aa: CATTGGLNNQYF; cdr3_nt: TGTGCCACCACTGGAGGGCTAAACAATCAGTACTTC
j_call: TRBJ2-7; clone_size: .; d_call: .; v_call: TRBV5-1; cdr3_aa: CASSLAVRGGGEQYF; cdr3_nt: TGCGCCAGCAGCTTGGCCGTCCGGGGAGGGGGCGAGCAGTACTTC
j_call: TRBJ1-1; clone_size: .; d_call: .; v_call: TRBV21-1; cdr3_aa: CASSLLTGYTEAFF; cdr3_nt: TGTGCCAGCAGCCTCTTGACAGGGTACACTGAAGCTTTCTTT
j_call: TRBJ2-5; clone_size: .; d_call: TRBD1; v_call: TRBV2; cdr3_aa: CASSLGTGWQRPRSETQYF; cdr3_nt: TGTGCCAGCTCATTAGGGACAGGGTGGCAGCGGCCCCGGAGCGAGACCCAGTACTTC
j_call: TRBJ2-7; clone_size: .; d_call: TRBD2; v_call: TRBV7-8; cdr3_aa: CASRPIGGEVGEQYF; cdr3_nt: TGTGCCAGCAGGCCCATCGGGGGGGAGGTCGGCGAGCAGTACTTC
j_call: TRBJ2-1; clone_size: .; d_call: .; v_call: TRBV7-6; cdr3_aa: CASSLVTFRSYNEQFF; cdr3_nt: TGTGCCAGCAGCTTAGTTACATTCCGCTCCTACAATGAGCAGTTCTTC